This T cell receptor (beta chain) was captured by sequencing in a study of blood T cell repertoires in COVID-19. Study overall: COVID-19 samples collected from the United States, Italy and Spain covered acute and convalescent phases.

Deletions cut 7 bases from V and 5 bases from J, with 15 bases between. The V gene's germline CDR1 is SGHDN and CDR2 FVKESK. The CDR3 length is 13 residues. Sequencing was performed with immunoSEQ multiplex PCR; in TCRdb, only in-frame clones are kept and a portion is missing. The repertoire consists of about 190,000 clones, with over 75% occurring once and the leading ten covering approximately 12%. The chain joins TRBV14 to TRBJ2-7; D gene uncertain. Sequencing input: peripheral blood. This TCR came from a man aged 45-65 years who had recovered from COVID-19. The CDR3, as DNA: TGTGCCAGCACCACTTCATCTGAAAACGAGCAGTACTTC. The encoded protein is CASTTSSENEQYF.